This is a list of T cell receptor beta chains from one sample in a study of T-cell reconstitution after alpha-beta-depleted transplantation in children. TCRdb reprocessed the PCR reads with MiXCR, giving one entry per CDR3 protein. The table shows 550,000 to 600,000 distinct CDR3 sequences, with roughly 23% occurring only once. Sequenced material: PBMCs, mostly from graft donor cells, taken 360 days after TCRalphabeta/CD19-depleted stem cell transplant. The receptors originated from a boy younger than two who had a stem cell transplant for acute myeloid leukemia, so the T cells may come from the graft donor. Both conserved end residues are part of each CDR3. Fields, in order: V gene, D gene, J gene, clone size, CDR3 DNA, CDR3 protein. D genes are given only for firm matches. Size is omitted from some rows. Given values are once, few, many or a class for expanded clones.

TRBV21-1	NA	TRBJ2-3	NA	TGTGCCAGCAGCAAGGGTCTAGCATCCGCAAAACTCTCTAGCACAGATACGCAGTATTTT	CASSKGLASAKLSSTDTQYF
TRBV20-1	TRBD2	TRBJ2-5	NA	TGCAGTGCTTCGAGCGGGGGGGCCAGGGAGACCCAGTACTTC	CSASSGGARETQYF
TRBV4-1	TRBD1	TRBJ2-1	NA	TGCGCCAGCGGGTTGGGGTTTGACAGGGGCGGGTACAATGAGCAGTTCTTC	CASGLGFDRGGYNEQFF
TRBV7-2	NA	TRBJ1-1	NA	TGTGCCAGCAGCTTATTGGGGCAAGCTTTCTTT	CASSLLGQAFF
TRBV7-2	NA	TRBJ1-1	many	TGTGCCAGCAGTTTAGGGGGATGGAACACTGAAGCTTTCTTT	CASSLGGWNTEAFF
TRBV11-3	TRBD2	TRBJ2-7	few	TGTGCCAGCAGCTCGCGGACTAGGGACTACGAGCAGTACTTC	CASSSRTRDYEQYF
TRBV21-1	NA	TRBJ2-4	NA	TGTGCCACCCCGCCGGGGGTCAAAAACATTCAGTACTTC	CATPPGVKNIQYF
TRBV20-1	TRBD2	TRBJ2-5	many	TGCAGTGCTAGAGACCGCCTGCGGGGGGCTCAAGAGACCCAGTACTTC	CSARDRLRGAQETQYF
TRBV27	NA	TRBJ1-4	few	TGTGCCAGCAGTTTAAGAGCAGGCCCTAATGAAAAACTGTTTTTT	CASSLRAGPNEKLFF
TRBV15	TRBD2	TRBJ2-5	NA	TGTGCCACCAGCAGAGGGTCGGGGGGAAGAGAGACCCAGTACTTC	CATSRGSGGRETQYF
TRBV7-2	NA	TRBJ2-3	NA	TGTGCCAGCAGCCCTCGGGCCTCTATTCCGCCTTATACGCAGTATTTT	CASSPRASIPPYTQYF
TRBV20-1	TRBD2	TRBJ2-1	few	TGCAGTGCCAAGATAGCGGGGAGCTCCTACAATGAGCAGTTCTTC	CSAKIAGSSYNEQFF
TRBV9	NA	TRBJ2-5	few	TGTGCCAGCAGCGTACGGGGGGCGGCAGAGACCCAGTACTTC	CASSVRGAAETQYF
TRBV4-2	NA	TRBJ2-1	NA	TGTGCCAGCAGCCACGGGGATTCTGAGCAGTTCTTC	CASSHGDSEQFF
TRBV20-1	NA	TRBJ1-1	NA	TGCAGTGCTAGACAGGACGTCCTCACTGAAGCTTTCTTT	CSARQDVLTEAFF
TRBV5-4	TRBD2	TRBJ2-7	few	TGTGCCAGCAGACCTGGGACTAGCGGGGGCCACGAGCAGTACTTC	CASRPGTSGGHEQYF
TRBV27	NA	TRBJ2-6	once	TGTGCCAGCAGTCTTGCCGGGGTTTGGGACGGTGAGAGCTCTGGGGCCAACGTCCTGACTTTC	CASSLAGVWDGESSGANVLTF
TRBV5-6	NA	TRBJ1-2	NA	TGTGCCAGCAGCTTACAGTTTTCCAACTATGGCTACACCTTC	CASSLQFSNYGYTF
TRBV5-1	TRBD1	TRBJ2-1	few	TGCGCCAGCAGCTTGCCGGACAGGGGGACATACAATGAGCAGTTCTTC	CASSLPDRGTYNEQFF
TRBV20-1	NA	TRBJ2-7	many	TGCAGTGCTAGTCTAGGCAGGGTCGACGAGCAGTACTTC	CSASLGRVDEQYF
TRBV21-1	NA	TRBJ2-5	few	TGTGCCAGCAGCAACGGGTCAGGGGCGCGCTGGGAGACCCAGTACTTC	CASSNGSGARWETQYF
TRBV12-3/TRBV12-4	NA	TRBJ2-3	many	TGTGCCAGCAGCTTCGGGGGAGATACGCAGTATTTT	CASSFGGDTQYF
TRBV20-1	NA	TRBJ1-5	NA	TGCAGTGCTAGGTGGGCCAGGAATCAGCCCCAGCATTTT	CSARWARNQPQHF
TRBV7-6	NA	TRBJ2-2	many	TGTGCCAGCAGCCCAGCCCGGACAGTTACCGGGGAGCTGTTTTTT	CASSPARTVTGELFF
TRBV7-8	NA	TRBJ2-7	few	TGTGCCAGCAGCTTCTCAGGGTGGGGGGGGCTCTTGATCTACGAGCAGTACTTC	CASSFSGWGGLLIYEQYF
TRBV6-1	NA	TRBJ2-3	NA	TGTGCCAGCAGTCCACTAAACCGGTTCACAGATACGCAGTATTTT	CASSPLNRFTDTQYF
TRBV20-1	NA	TRBJ2-7	NA	TGCAGTGCTAGTGACGAGGTGGGTAGCCGCTACGAGCAGTACTTC	CSASDEVGSRYEQYF
TRBV20-1	NA	TRBJ1-5	NA	TGCAGTGCTAGAGATAGGGAGTGGGCAGGACCTACTAGCAATCAGCCCCAGCATTTT	CSARDREWAGPTSNQPQHF
TRBV25-1	TRBD1	TRBJ1-1	many	TGTGCCAGCAGTGGGGGACAGGCGCGAGATGAAGCTTTCTTT	CASSGGQARDEAFF
TRBV15	NA	TRBJ2-2	many	TGTGCCACCAGCAGAGATCGTGAACGGCCGGGGCTCACCGGGGAGCTGTTTTTT	CATSRDRERPGLTGELFF
TRBV7-2	NA	TRBJ1-2	NA	TGTGCCAGCAGCTTAGATCAGAGATATGGCTACACCTTC	CASSLDQRYGYTF
TRBV12-3/TRBV12-4	NA	TRBJ1-2	few	TGTGCCAGCAGCTTTTTTGGGGCTAACTATGGCTACACCTTC	CASSFFGANYGYTF
TRBV5-1	NA	TRBJ2-3	NA	TGCGCCAGCAGCTTGGACGGCAGGGGTTTCACAGATACGCAGTATTTT	CASSLDGRGFTDTQYF
TRBV3-1	NA	TRBJ2-2	NA	TGTGCCAGCAGCCAAGTATCCGGGACGGCAAACACCGGGGAGCTGTTTTTT	CASSQVSGTANTGELFF
TRBV20-1	NA	TRBJ2-5	NA	TGCAGTGCTAGCTTTGAGGAGACCCAGTACTTC	CSASFEETQYF
TRBV12-3/TRBV12-4	NA	TRBJ2-1	few	TGTGCCAGTTCAACACACAATGAGCAGTTCTTC	CASSTHNEQFF
TRBV12-3/TRBV12-4	NA	TRBJ2-1	many	TGTGCCAGCAGTTATCGGGGTCACGGCTCTAATGAGCAGTTCTTC	CASSYRGHGSNEQFF
TRBV10-1	NA	TRBJ2-1	NA	TGCGCCAGCAGTGAAGAACCTCGCATTGAGCAGTTCTTC	CASSEEPRIEQFF
TRBV29-1	NA	TRBJ1-1	few	TGCAGCGTTGAGTATCAGGGGCAAGCTTTCTTT	CSVEYQGQAFF
TRBV14	NA	TRBJ2-1	many	TGTGCCAGCAGCCAAGATTTGAGGGTAGATGAGCAGTTCTTC	CASSQDLRVDEQFF
TRBV6-5	NA	TRBJ1-6	few	TGTGCCAGCAGTTACTTCGTTGACCCGGGTCATAATTCACCCCTCCACTTT	CASSYFVDPGHNSPLHF
TRBV4-3	TRBD1	TRBJ2-3	NA	TGCGCCAGCAGCCAAGATCGACAGGGACCCACAGATACGCAGTATTTT	CASSQDRQGPTDTQYF
TRBV7-2	TRBD1	TRBJ1-2	few	TGTGCCAGCAGCTCCGACAGGGGGATAGGTGGCTACACCTTC	CASSSDRGIGGYTF
TRBV28	NA	TRBJ1-2	many	TGTGCCAGCAGTTTAGGACAGAGCGTTTCCTATGGCTACACCTTC	CASSLGQSVSYGYTF
TRBV10-2	TRBD1	TRBJ2-3	NA	TGCGCCAGCAGTGAGTCGACGGGACAGGGGACAGATACGCAGTATTTT	CASSESTGQGTDTQYF
TRBV15	NA	TRBJ2-3	NA	TGTGCCACCAGTCACCACGATACGCAGTATTTT	CATSHHDTQYF